The source of this T cell receptor (beta chain) is a study of blood T cells in healthy people across ages. CDR3 size: 12 residues. Deletions cut 4 bases from V and 0 bases from J, with 7 bases between. CDR1 DFQATT and CDR2 SNEGSKA come from the germline V gene (reference sequence). Through a sample-barcoded 5' primer and a J-beta primer mix, a second PCR was run for roughly 6 to 12 cycles. TCRdb re-called the 5' RACE reads with MiXCR, one entry per CDR3 protein. This sample has fewer than 600,000 distinct CDR3 sequences, with about 29% found just once. This clonotype was recorded many times. This sample also appeared in a second study, on T cells of mothers and their children.

Sequencing input: blood. The V and J genes are TRBV20-1 and TRBJ2-7; tentatively, D is TRBD2 (5 bases). This TCR was recovered from a boy aged 2 to 10 in good health. The CDR3 spells CSANGISYEQYF. CDR3 DNA sequence: TGCAGTGCTAACGGGATCTCCTACGAGCAGTACTTC.